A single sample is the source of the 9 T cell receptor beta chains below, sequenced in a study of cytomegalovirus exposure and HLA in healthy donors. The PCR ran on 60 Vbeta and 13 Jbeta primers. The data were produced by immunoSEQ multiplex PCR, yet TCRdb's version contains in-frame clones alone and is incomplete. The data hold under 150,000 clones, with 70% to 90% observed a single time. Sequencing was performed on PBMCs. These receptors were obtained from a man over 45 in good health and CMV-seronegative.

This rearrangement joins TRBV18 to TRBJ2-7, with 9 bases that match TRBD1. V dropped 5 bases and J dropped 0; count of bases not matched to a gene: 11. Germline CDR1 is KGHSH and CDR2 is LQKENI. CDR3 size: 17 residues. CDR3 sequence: CASSATKGQGSSYEQYF. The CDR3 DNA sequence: TGTGCCAGCTCAGCCACAAAAGGACAGGGGAGCTCCTACGAGCAGTACTTC. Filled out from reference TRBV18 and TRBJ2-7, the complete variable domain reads NAGVMQNPRHLVRRRGQEARLRCSPMKGHSHVYWYRQLPEEGLKFMVYLQKENIIDESGMPKERFSAEFPKEGPSILRIQQVVRGDSAAYFCASSATKGQGSSYEQYFGPGTRLTVT.

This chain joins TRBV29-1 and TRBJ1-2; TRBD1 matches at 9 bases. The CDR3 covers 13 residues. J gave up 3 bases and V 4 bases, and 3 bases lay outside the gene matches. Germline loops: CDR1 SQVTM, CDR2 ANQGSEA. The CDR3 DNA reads TGCAGCGTTGTGACAGGGGGTTACTATGGCTACACCTTC. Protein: CSVVTGGYYGYTF.

CDR3 protein: CASSLETGVAEAFF. CDR3 DNA: TGCGCCAGCAGCTTGGAGACAGGGGTAGCTGAAGCTTTCTTT. The J gene is TRBJ1-1, the V gene TRBV5-1; 8 nucleotides match TRBD1. The CDR3 sequence is 14 residues long. V dropped 0 bases and J dropped 6; count of bases not matched to a gene: 4. Germline V gives CDR1 SGHRS, CDR2 YFSETQ.

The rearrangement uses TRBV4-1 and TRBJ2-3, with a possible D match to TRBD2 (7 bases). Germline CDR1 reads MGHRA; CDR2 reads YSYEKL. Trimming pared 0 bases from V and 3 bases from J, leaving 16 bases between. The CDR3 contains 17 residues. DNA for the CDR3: TGCGCCAGCAGCCAAGATCCCTGGGGGCGGGGGACAGATACGCAGTATTTT. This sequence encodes CASSQDPWGRGTDTQYF.

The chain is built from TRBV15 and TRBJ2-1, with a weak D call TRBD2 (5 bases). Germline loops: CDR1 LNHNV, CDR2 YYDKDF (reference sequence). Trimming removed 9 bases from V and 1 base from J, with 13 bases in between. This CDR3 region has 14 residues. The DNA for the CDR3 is TGTGCCACTAGTCAAGGACTTTCCTACAATGAGCAGTTCTTC. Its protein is CATSQGLSYNEQFF.

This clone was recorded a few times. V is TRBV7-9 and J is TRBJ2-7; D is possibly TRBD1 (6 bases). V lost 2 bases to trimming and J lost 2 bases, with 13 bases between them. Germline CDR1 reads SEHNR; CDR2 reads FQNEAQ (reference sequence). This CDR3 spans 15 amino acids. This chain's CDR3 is CASSLYGTFTYEQYF. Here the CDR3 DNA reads TGTGCCAGCAGCTTATACGGGACATTTACCTACGAGCAGTACTTC. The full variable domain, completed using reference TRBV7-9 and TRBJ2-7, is DTGVSQNPRHKITKRGQNVTFRCDPISEHNRLYWYRQTLGQGPEFLTYFQNEAQLEKSRLLSDRFSAERPKGSFSTLEIQRTEQGDSAMYLCASSLYGTFTYEQYFGPGTRLTVT.

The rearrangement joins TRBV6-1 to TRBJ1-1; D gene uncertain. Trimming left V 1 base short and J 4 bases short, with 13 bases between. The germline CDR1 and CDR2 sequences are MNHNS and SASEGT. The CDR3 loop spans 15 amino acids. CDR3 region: CASSEGPGYGTEAFF. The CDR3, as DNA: TGTGCCAGCAGTGAAGGTCCGGGTTACGGCACTGAAGCTTTCTTT.

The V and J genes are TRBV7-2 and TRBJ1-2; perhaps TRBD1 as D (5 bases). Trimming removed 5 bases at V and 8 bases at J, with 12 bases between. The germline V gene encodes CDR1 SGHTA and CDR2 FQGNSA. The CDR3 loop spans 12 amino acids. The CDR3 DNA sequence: TGTGCCAGCAGCCAAACAGGCCCGGGCTACACCTTC. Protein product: CASSQTGPGYTF. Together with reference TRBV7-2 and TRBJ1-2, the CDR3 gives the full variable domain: GAGVSQSPSNKVTEKGKDVELRCDPISGHTALYWYRQSLGQGLEFLIYFQGNSAPDKSGLPSDRFSAERTGGSVSTLTIQRTQQEDSAVYLCASSQTGPGYTFGSGTRLTVV.

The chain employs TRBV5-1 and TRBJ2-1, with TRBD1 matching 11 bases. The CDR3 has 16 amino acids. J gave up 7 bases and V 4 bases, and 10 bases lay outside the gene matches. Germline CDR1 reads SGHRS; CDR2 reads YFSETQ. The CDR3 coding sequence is TGCGCCAGCAGCGGAGGGACAGGGGGTGTTAGGAATGAGCAGTTCTTC. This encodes CASSGGTGGVRNEQFF.